This is a list of T cell receptor beta chains from one sample in a study of T cells in localized non-small cell lung cancer. Sequenced by immunoSEQ multiplex PCR; TCRdb stores in-frame clones only, minus some. The sample contains around 1,800 clones, roughly 33% of which appear only once. The sequencing here drew on normal lung tissue next to the tumor, taken before any cancer treatment. These receptor sequences come from a woman aged 40-70 years with stage I lung adenocarcinoma. CDR3s include the opening cysteine and the closing phenylalanine or tryptophan. A D gene is named only where the DNA matches it firmly. Not all rows give a size; the values are once, few, many and, for expanded clones, a class.

cdr3_nt	cdr3_aa	clone_size	cdr3_length	j_call	d_call	v_call
TGCAGCTTAACGGACAGAAACAATGAGCAGTTCTTC	CSLTDRNNEQFF	NA	12	TRBJ2-1	NA	TRBV29-1
TGCGCCAGCAGTGAAGGATCGGCTAGCGGGGAGACCCAGTACTTC	CASSEGSASGETQYF	few	15	TRBJ2-5	TRBD2	TRBV10-1
TGCAGCGTTGAACGACAGGGTGGGACTTACGAGCAGTACTTC	CSVERQGGTYEQYF	NA	14	TRBJ2-7	NA	TRBV29-1
TGCGCCAGCAGCTTGGGCAGGCCAAACGAGGTGAACACTGAAGCTTTCTTT	CASSLGRPNEVNTEAFF	NA	17	TRBJ1-1	NA	TRBV5-1
TGTGTCTGGAGTTTGACAGATACGCAGTATTTT	CVWSLTDTQYF	NA	11	TRBJ2-3	NA	TRBV30
TGTGCCTGGATTGGAGCGGGAGTCATGAATGAGCAGTTCTTC	CAWIGAGVMNEQFF	NA	14	TRBJ2-1	TRBD2	TRBV30
TGTGCTAGTGCCCGGGACAGCCCCTCCTACGAGCAGTACTTC	CASARDSPSYEQYF	large	14	TRBJ2-7	TRBD1	TRBV12-5
TGTGCCAGCAGTCGGGACAAAGCTAACACTGAAGCTTTCTTT	CASSRDKANTEAFF	NA	14	TRBJ1-1	NA	TRBV2
TGTGCCAGTAGTAGAGAGGGGCTGCCTTTCCCTGAAGCTTTCTTT	CASSREGLPFPEAFF	NA	15	TRBJ1-1	NA	TRBV19
TGTGCCAGCAGCCGTGGACTAGGTTCTTACAATGAGCAGTTCTTC	CASSRGLGSYNEQFF	few	15	TRBJ2-1	TRBD2	TRBV11-3
TGTGCCAGCAGCTCCCAGGGCGGGCAGCCCTACGAGCAGTACTTC	CASSSQGGQPYEQYF	medium-sized	15	TRBJ2-7	NA	TRBV11-3
TGTGCCAGTAGTAACTTAGCGGGAGGCACAGATACGCAGTATTTT	CASSNLAGGTDTQYF	few	15	TRBJ2-3	TRBD2	TRBV19
TGTGCCGTAGCGGGAGGGCCTACCCGCCCCGAGCAGTTCTTC	CAVAGGPTRPEQFF	medium-sized	14	TRBJ2-1	NA	TRBV12-2
TGTGCCACCAGCAGGCCGGCCGGGGATCAGAACACTGAAGCTTTCTTT	CATSRPAGDQNTEAFF	NA	16	TRBJ1-1	NA	TRBV15
TGTGCCTGGAGCGGACAGAGTGAAGCTTTCTTT	CAWSGQSEAFF	NA	11	TRBJ1-1	NA	TRBV30
TGTGCCAGCAGTGTGAATCCGGGACAGACATATGGCTACACCTTC	CASSVNPGQTYGYTF	NA	15	TRBJ1-2	TRBD1	TRBV28
TGCGCCAGCAGCCGAATACCGACAGGGAACACCGGGGAGCTGTTTTTT	CASSRIPTGNTGELFF	few	16	TRBJ2-2	NA	TRBV5-1
TGTGCCAGCAGTGAAGGAGCTACCGTGGCCTACGAGCAGTACTTC	CASSEGATVAYEQYF	medium-sized	15	TRBJ2-7	NA	TRBV9